This TCR beta chain was observed in a study of T cells of healthy individuals (dated by TCRdb to the late 2010s). The V end loses 1 base and the J end loses 6 bases, and a stretch of 11 bases separates them. Counted from cysteine to phenylalanine, this CDR3 has 14 amino acids. Just the 42-base CDR3 DNA is kept, in frame starting at base 1. From a lookup of the germline V gene, CDR1 and CDR2 are SGHRS and YFSETQ. The library was generated by 5' RACE. Data came from an Illumina MiSeq. TCRdb redid the processing of the public reads, applying fastp at Q25 and MiXCR, and retained in-frame beta chains. Every CDR3 protein is listed once, alongside the most common genes and DNA of its rows. A total of around 98,000 distinct CDR3 sequences appear in this sample, approximately 16% of them only once. Of the sample, 6.2% is held by the ten largest clones. Notes on this clonotype: Its recognized antigen is unknown. Within one base of it there is no much larger clone, and no base qualities were kept.

Here the chain combines TRBV5-1 and TRBJ2-1, with the D gene uncertain. This sequence originates from a human donor in good health. CDR3 region: CASSLFHPPNEQFF. The DNA reads as follows: TGCGCCAGCAGCTTGTTTCATCCCCCCAATGAGCAGTTCTTC.